The sequence of this TCR beta chain was determined in a study of cytomegalovirus exposure and HLA in healthy donors. It was with 60 Vbeta and 13 Jbeta primers that the PCR ran. Measured with immunoSEQ multiplex PCR; TCRdb has only the in-frame clones, and not every one. The repertoire has 95,000 to 150,000 clones, 50% to 80% of them found once; the top ten carry about 8.3%. The CDR3 runs 18 residues. Trimming removed 0 bases from V and 2 bases from J, with 16 bases in between. The germline CDR1 and CDR2 sequences are LGHNA and YNFKEQ. This receptor was identified in a woman aged 40 to 55 in good health and CMV-seropositive. The V call is TRBV4-2, the J call TRBJ1-4; maybe TRBD1 (6 bases). The sequencing input was PBMCs. The CDR3 DNA follows: TGTGCCAGCAGCCAAGATTTCGGGGGGCTTGGGACTAATGAAAAACTGTTTTTT. Translation gives CASSQDFGGLGTNEKLFF.